Shown below are 30 T cell receptor beta chains from a single sample sequenced in a study of T cells in localized non-small cell lung cancer. The assay was immunoSEQ multiplex PCR, and TCRdb's table has in-frame clones only and misses some. The sample yields fewer than 20,000 clones, over 75% seen once. The sequenced sample was peripheral blood, obtained before any cancer treatment. The receptors originated from an older female donor with stage III squamous cell lung carcinoma.

The chain links TRBV7-2 to TRBJ1-1; D is uncertain. This CDR3 spans 14 amino acids. Between the trimmed V and J ends, which lost 1 base and 4 bases, there was a span of 10 bases. Per germline, CDR1 SGHTA and CDR2 FQGNSA. The CDR3 spells CASSLVVRSTEAFF. CDR3 in DNA: TGTGCCAGCAGCTTAGTCGTCCGGAGCACTGAAGCTTTCTTT.

The chain joins TRBV14 to TRBJ2-1, with D possibly being TRBD2 (6 bases). With 3 bases removed from V and 5 bases from J, the gap between germline ends came to 17 bases. Germline V gene lookup returns CDR1 SGHDN and CDR2 FVKESK. This CDR3 has 16 residues. The CDR3 DNA is TGTGCCAGCAGCCATCTTCTTACTAGCTGGGACAATGAGCAGTTCTTC. Residues: CASSHLLTSWDNEQFF.

V gene TRBV28 combines with J gene TRBJ1-1, with 7 bases identical to TRBD1. The germline V gene has CDR1 MDHEN and CDR2 SYDVKM. The J segment lost 2 bases and the V segment lost 3 bases, leaving 6 bases of the junction unmatched. The CDR3 is 15 residues long. DNA for the CDR3: TGTGCCAGCAGTTTCCTCGACAGGGACAACACTGAAGCTTTCTTT. Translation: CASSFLDRDNTEAFF.

The chain has TRBV6-5 and TRBJ2-7, with 8 bases that match TRBD2. Looked up from germline, CDR1 is MNHEY and CDR2 is SVGAGI. Trimming removed 2 bases from V and 4 bases from J; junction bases left unmatched: 7. The CDR3 is 15 residues long. As DNA, the CDR3 is TGTGCCAGCAGTTACCGTAGCGGGGCCCTTTACGAGCAGTACTTC. Protein product: CASSYRSGALYEQYF.

This rearrangement joins TRBV5-6 to TRBJ1-2; TRBD1 might be the D (6 bases). V was clipped by 3 bases and J by 2 bases, with 17 bases between them. This CDR3 spans 16 amino acids. Germline lookup yields CDR1 SGHDT and CDR2 YYEEEE. The CDR3 loop reads CASSSYGRGTNYGYTF. DNA for the CDR3: TGTGCCAGCAGCTCATACGGCAGGGGCACAAACTATGGCTACACCTTC.

This chain joins TRBV6-1 and TRBJ1-1; possible D gene TRBD1, 6 bases. This CDR3 has 15 residues. Looked up from germline, CDR1 is MNHNS and CDR2 is SASEGT. V dropped 1 base and J dropped 12 bases, with 21 bases sitting between them. DNA for the CDR3: TGTGCCAGCAGTGAAGTCTCCGGGACATCCTCGGGGACTTTCTTT. It codes for CASSEVSGTSSGTFF.

The chain employs TRBV4-1 and TRBJ1-1; D call uncertain. Trimming removed 0 bases at V and 6 bases at J, with 8 bases between. The CDR3 has 13 amino acids. The germline gives CDR1 MGHRA, CDR2 YSYEKL. CDR3 DNA sequence: TGCGCCAGCAGCCAAGATCCGACGGCTGAAGCTTTCTTT. This codes for CASSQDPTAEAFF.

This clone was seen a single time. V gene TRBV10-3 combines with J gene TRBJ2-2; 9 bases are shared with TRBD1. This CDR3 comprises 16 residues. V trimming: 4 bases; J trimming: 0 bases; junction bases outside the gene matches: 3. Germline-derived CDR1 and CDR2 are ENHRY and SYGVKD. CDR3 residues: CAISVGTGSNTGELFF. CDR3 DNA: TGTGCCATCAGTGTTGGGACAGGGTCGAACACCGGGGAGCTGTTTTTT.

The chain has TRBV6-1 and TRBJ2-5; 7 bases agree with TRBD1. Judging by the DNA end, TRBJ2-7 fits better; the J call may be wrong. There are 15 residues in the CDR3. CDR1 is MNHNS, CDR2 SASEGT, per germline. CDR3 loop: CASSELRGPSYEQYF. In DNA, the CDR3 is TGTGCCAGCAGTGAACTGAGGGGGCCCTCCTACGAGCAGTACTTC.

This clone was seen once. The genes are TRBV30 and TRBJ1-2; possibly TRBD1 for D (6 bases). V was shortened by 7 bases and J by 4 bases, with 16 bases between the two germline ends. Germline CDR1 GTSNPN, CDR2 SVGIG (reference sequence). This CDR3 region has 13 residues. CDR3 loop: CASVKGGGYGYTF. The CDR3 DNA follows: TGTGCCTCCGTTAAGGGGGGTGGCTATGGCTACACCTTC.

The chain recombines TRBV5-1 with TRBJ1-5; 7 bases align to TRBD1. The V and J ends lost 0 bases and 6 bases, in that order; junction bases with no gene match: 3. The CDR3 consists of 14 residues. Germline CDR1 is SGHRS and CDR2 is YFSETQ. CDR3 nucleotides: TGCGCCAGCAGCTTGGTGGCAGGGGGTCAGCCCCAGCATTTT. Its protein is CASSLVAGGQPQHF.

The gene calls are TRBV5-8 and TRBJ1-5, with 9 bases that match TRBD1. The V and J ends lost 2 bases and 7 bases, in that order; junction bases with no gene match: 7. Germline V gives CDR1 SGHTS, CDR2 YDEGEE. This CDR3 is built from 15 residues. CDR3 sequence reads: CASSLPQGAKQPQHF. The CDR3 DNA is TGTGCCAGCAGCTTACCACAGGGGGCGAAACAGCCCCAGCATTTT.

The chain couples TRBV19 to TRBJ1-5, with D possibly being TRBD1 (6 bases). CDR3 size: 13 residues. Germline V gene sequence: CDR1 LNHDA, CDR2 SQIVND (reference sequence). Trimming shortened V by 5 bases and J by 7 bases, and 12 bases separated the two germline ends. CDR3 in amino acids: CASSEQGGQPQHF. The CDR3 nucleotides read TGTGCCAGTAGTGAACAGGGAGGGCAGCCCCAGCATTTT.

The J gene is TRBJ1-2, the V gene TRBV5-3, with D maybe TRBD1 (6 bases). TRBV5-3 is an open reading frame, and its role is uncertain. V was clipped by 8 bases and J by 5 bases, with 19 bases between them. The CDR3 consists of 14 residues. CDR3 protein: CASNEWGARYGYTF. DNA for the CDR3: TGTGCCAGCAATGAATGGGGGGCGCGGTATGGCTACACCTTC.

The chain employs TRBV29-1 and TRBJ2-4, with 7 bases fitting TRBD1. The V and J ends lost 2 bases and 4 bases, in that order; junction bases with no gene match: 11. This CDR3 is built from 16 residues. Germline V gene lookup returns CDR1 SQVTM and CDR2 ANQGSEA. The CDR3 spells CSVEIDRVDLKNIQYF. The CDR3 nucleotides are TGCAGCGTTGAAATCGACAGGGTCGATTTAAAAAACATTCAGTACTTC. Full variable domain (rest looked up from reference TRBV29-1 and TRBJ2-4): SAVISQKPSRDICQRGTSLTIQCQVDSQVTMMFWYRQQPGQSLTLIATANQGSEATYESGFVIDKFPISRPNLTFSTLTVSNMSPEDSSIYLCSVEIDRVDLKNIQYFGAGTRLSVL.

This CDR3 reads CASSPNRGRPYEQYF. The CDR3 DNA sequence: TGTGCCAGCTCACCAAACCGGGGCCGCCCCTACGAGCAGTACTTC. The V gene is TRBV18, the J gene TRBJ2-7; D may match TRBD1 or TRBD2 (5 bases each). Germline V gene data show CDR1 as KGHSH and CDR2 as LQKENI. V was clipped by 2 bases and J by 2 bases, with 13 bases between them. The CDR3 is 15 residues long.

The chain has TRBV28 and TRBJ2-2, with D maybe TRBD1 (6 bases). V was clipped by 7 bases and J by 4 bases, with 25 bases between them. Germline lookup yields CDR1 MDHEN and CDR2 SYDVKM. This CDR3 has 18 amino acids. CDR3 region: CASNGVAGTSKGTGELFF. DNA for the CDR3: TGTGCCAGCAATGGGGTCGCCGGGACATCTAAAGGCACCGGGGAGCTGTTTTTT.

The V call is TRBV29-1, the J call TRBJ2-5; D remains ambiguous. V was trimmed by 0 bases and J by 4 bases, leaving 12 bases between them. Germline values: CDR1 SQVTM, CDR2 ANQGSEA. This CDR3 has 14 amino acids. The CDR3 DNA reads as TGCAGCGTTGAAGATCTTCACGAAGGAGAGACCCAGTACTTC. Translation: CSVEDLHEGETQYF.

J is TRBJ1-4 and V is TRBV7-9; 11 positions agree with TRBD1. The CDR3 loop spans 14 amino acids. V lost 5 bases to trimming and J lost 7 bases; unmatched junction nucleotides: 3. The germline V gene encodes CDR1 SEHNR and CDR2 FQNEAQ (reference sequence). The CDR3 sequence: CASSRDRGSEKLFF. The CDR3 DNA sequence: TGTGCCAGCAGCCGGGACAGGGGGTCTGAAAAACTGTTTTTT.

As DNA, the CDR3 is TGTGCCAGCTGGGGGTCCACAGGGGACAATGAGCAGTTCTTC. Translating gives CASWGSTGDNEQFF. The chain links TRBV2 to TRBJ2-1, with 7 bases fitting TRBD1. CDR3 length equals 14 residues. CDR1 and CDR2 from the germline V gene are SNHLY and FYNNEI. The junction had 9 bases not matched to a gene; V was cut back by 8 bases and J by 5 bases.

The chain is built from TRBV6-6 and TRBJ1-1; TRBD1 matches at 7 bases. This CDR3 is built from 12 residues. The germline V gene has CDR1 MNHNY and CDR2 SVGAGI (reference sequence). The V segment lost 5 bases and the J segment 7 bases; nucleotides outside the gene matches: 4. The CDR3 reads CASSPGTVEAFF. The CDR3 nucleotides are TGTGCCAGCAGTCCCGGGACAGTTGAAGCTTTCTTT.

CDR3 sequence: CASSFGKNTEAFF. CDR3 DNA sequence: TGTGCCAGCAGCTTTGGGAAGAACACTGAAGCTTTCTTT. The chain carries TRBV7-4 and TRBJ1-1; D ambiguous. Trimming removed 3 bases from V and 1 base from J, with 6 bases in between. Germline CDR1 SGHVT, CDR2 SQSDAQ. The CDR3 runs to 13 residues.

This clone came up once. For the CDR3, the DNA is TGTGCCAGCAGCTTGAGTCGCGAGACCCAGTACTTC. Translation gives CASSLSRETQYF. This chain connects TRBV7-2 to TRBJ2-5; D gene unclear. Trimming pared 3 bases from V and 5 bases from J, leaving 7 bases between. The CDR3 contains 12 residues. Germline-derived CDR1 and CDR2 are SGHTA and FQGNSA.

The rearrangement joins TRBV18 to TRBJ2-7; TRBD2 matches at 11 bases. This CDR3 contains 13 residues. J gave up 3 bases and V 9 bases, and 4 bases lay outside the gene matches. The germline V gene encodes CDR1 KGHSH and CDR2 LQKENI. The CDR3 DNA is TGTGCCAGTGGGACTAGCGGAAACTACGAGCAGTACTTC. Translating gives CASGTSGNYEQYF.

The chain has TRBV6-4 and TRBJ1-1, with no clear D. The germline V and J ends were trimmed by 6 bases and 1 base, with 9 bases remaining between them. The germline V gene has CDR1 MRHNA and CDR2 SNTAGT. The CDR3 sequence is 13 residues long. The CDR3 nucleotides are TGTGCCAGCAGCCCCGAGCGGAACACTGAAGCTTTCTTT. This sequence encodes CASSPERNTEAFF.

This chain links TRBV9 with TRBJ1-5; 7 bases fit TRBD1. Germline CDR1 is SGDLS and CDR2 is YYNGEE. V shed 0 bases and J 7 bases; nucleotides not matched to a gene: 4. This CDR3 is 14 amino acids long. The CDR3 protein is CASSVGQGQQPQHF. CDR3 in DNA: TGTGCCAGCAGCGTAGGTCAGGGACAGCAGCCCCAGCATTTT.

This CDR3 reads CASSLAPLSYSTDTQYF. CDR3 nucleotides: TGTGCCAGCAGCTTGGCTCCCCTCAGTTATAGCACAGATACGCAGTATTTT. The genes are TRBV5-4 and TRBJ2-3, with no clear D. CDR3 length: 17 amino acids. Germline V gives CDR1 SGHNT, CDR2 YYREEE (reference sequence). The V end was cut by 0 bases, the J end by 0 bases, with 14 bases between.

In its sample, this clone was seen a few times. The V call is TRBV5-6, the J call TRBJ2-5; 8 positions match TRBD2. The CDR3 length is 16 residues. J gave up 4 bases and V 4 bases, and 12 bases lay outside the gene matches. CDR1 and CDR2 from the germline V gene are SGHDT and YYEEEE. The CDR3 reads CASSRPTSVWGETQYF. In nucleotides, the CDR3 is TGTGCCAGCAGCCGACCGACTAGCGTTTGGGGAGAGACCCAGTACTTC.

This clone appeared a single time. This chain joins TRBV7-2 and TRBJ2-6; TRBD2 agrees at 7 bases. The CDR3 contains 18 residues. Per germline, CDR1 SGHTA and CDR2 FQGNSA. With 5 bases clipped from V and 0 bases from J, the junction kept 10 bases outside the gene matches. CDR3 nucleotide sequence: TGTGCCAGCAGCCCTCGGGGAGGGGTGCTCTCTGGGGCCAACGTCCTGACTTTC. Amino acids: CASSPRGGVLSGANVLTF.

The genes are TRBV10-3 and TRBJ2-5; 12 positions agree with TRBD1. Germline V gene lookup returns CDR1 ENHRY and CDR2 SYGVKD. The ends lost 0 bases at V and 4 bases at J; junction bases unmatched: 9. CDR3 length: 18 residues. In nucleotides, the CDR3 is TGTGCCATCAGTGAGTCGGATTGGGGACAGGGGGCCAGAGAGACCCAGTACTTC. This encodes CAISESDWGQGARETQYF.